The present T cell receptor beta chain was sequenced within a study of cytomegalovirus exposure and HLA in healthy donors. Study-wide results and limits: Trimming of TCR beta V- and J-genes showed a link, identified in a later analysis, to a missense DCLRE1C variant.

As for this clone: Antigen specificity is unknown.

V shed 3 bases and J shed 5 bases, with 17 bases lying between them. This CDR3 region has 15 residues. CDR1 and CDR2 from the germline V gene are SGHRS and YFSETQ. The study ran its PCR with 60 Vbeta and 13 Jbeta primers. Clones were read by immunoSEQ multiplex PCR, and TCRdb kept only the in-frame ones, dropping some. The table has 150,000 to 200,000 clones, around 72% seen once. This TCR was sampled from a man aged 45-60 years in good health and CMV-seronegative. The genes are TRBV5-1 and TRBJ1-1; D is perhaps TRBD1 (5 bases). Sequenced sample: PBMCs. CDR3 in amino acids: CASSSNPSGGTEAFF. The CDR3 DNA reads as TGCGCCAGCAGCTCAAATCCCTCGGGGGGGACTGAAGCTTTCTTT. Filled out from reference TRBV5-1 and TRBJ1-1, the complete variable domain reads KAGVTQTPRYLIKTRGQQVTLSCSPISGHRSVSWYQQTPGQGLQFLFEYFSETQRNKGNFPGRFSGRQFSNSRSEMNVSTLELGDSALYLCASSSNPSGGTEAFFGQGTRLTVV.